This T cell receptor (beta chain) was sequenced for a study of T cell repertoires in cytomegalovirus infection. Background on the study: Public signatures in TCR beta pointed to CMV infection and matching HLA type.

V dropped 5 bases and J dropped 5 bases, with 16 bases sitting between them. Germline V CDR1 and CDR2: MNHEY, SMNVEV (reference sequence). CDR3 length equals 14 residues. TCRdb ran MiXCR on the reads and lists one entry per CDR3 protein. The table has around 430,000 distinct CDR3 sequences, roughly 43% seen once. Findings and limits, study-wide: The ex vivo response was dominated by HLA-C-restricted CMV-specific TCR beta clonotypes.

As for this clonotype: Its cognate antigen is unknown.

Sequenced here: cultured PBMCs, sampled from culture after CMV antigen stimulation. The TCR was taken from a human donor in good health (CMV status not recorded). Some clones in this sample may be carry-over from other donors' samples. V usage is TRBV27 and J usage is TRBJ2-7; tentative D call: TRBD2 (6 bases). The CDR3 DNA follows: TGTGCCAGCAGTCTCACTAGCTTGGGAGACGAGCAGTACTTC. Its protein product is CASSLTSLGDEQYF.